Listed below are T cell receptor beta chains from one sample, sequenced in a study of OX40 agonist ivuxolimab in advanced cancers. Only in-frame clones appear in the TCRdb table, and some are missing; sequencing was by immunoSEQ multiplex PCR. The sample has more than 75,000 clones; around 86% are singletons. Sequencing was performed on CD4+ or CD8+ T cells sorted from blood, taken in a trial of the OX40 agonist ivuxolimab. Source of these receptors: an adult with an advanced solid tumor such as melanoma, head and neck, liver or kidney cancer. Each CDR3 is given with its conserved first and last residue. The D gene is left open where the match is weak. Size values are once, few and many counts, or a class for expanded clones, and some rows have none.

CDR3 DNA: TGTGCCAGCAGCCCGTGGCGACTAGCGGGCTTTGGGGCCAACGTCCTGACTTTC
CDR3 protein: CASSPWRLAGFGANVLTF
D gene: TRBD2
V gene: TRBV7-3
clone size: -
J gene: TRBJ2-6

CDR3 DNA: TGTGCCAGCAGTGTGAGAAGTAACTATGGCTACACCTTC
CDR3 protein: CASSVRSNYGYTF
D gene: -
V gene: TRBV6-4
clone size: -
J gene: TRBJ1-2

CDR3 DNA: TGCGCCAGCAGCTTGTGGTCCGGGGGGGCTACCTCAGATGAGCAGTTCTTC
CDR3 protein: CASSLWSGGATSDEQFF
D gene: TRBD2
V gene: TRBV5-1
clone size: once
J gene: TRBJ2-1

CDR3 DNA: TGTGCCAGCAGTGAAGCGGGGCGGGGGCCGACACACGAGCAGTACTTC
CDR3 protein: CASSEAGRGPTHEQYF
D gene: -
V gene: TRBV6-1
clone size: once
J gene: TRBJ2-7

CDR3 DNA: TGTGCCTACTCAGGGTTACGCACAGATACGCAGTATTTT
CDR3 protein: CAYSGLRTDTQYF
D gene: -
V gene: TRBV30
clone size: -
J gene: TRBJ2-3

CDR3 DNA: TGTGCCAGCAGTGGCTTGGGACGCACAGATACGCAGTATTTT
CDR3 protein: CASSGLGRTDTQYF
D gene: -
V gene: TRBV6-1
clone size: -
J gene: TRBJ2-3

CDR3 DNA: TGCGCCAGCAGCAGTGGACGGCTCGAGAACACTGAAGCTTTCTTT
CDR3 protein: CASSSGRLENTEAFF
D gene: -
V gene: TRBV5-1
clone size: -
J gene: TRBJ1-1

CDR3 DNA: TGTGCCAGCAGCCAACTGACAGGTGTCGGAAACATTCAGTACTTC
CDR3 protein: CASSQLTGVGNIQYF
D gene: -
V gene: TRBV7-2
clone size: -
J gene: TRBJ2-4

CDR3 DNA: TGCGCCAGCAGCTCCGGGACTAGCGGGAGAAGTCATGAGCAGTTCTTC
CDR3 protein: CASSSGTSGRSHEQFF
D gene: TRBD2
V gene: TRBV5-1
clone size: -
J gene: TRBJ2-1

CDR3 DNA: TGTGCCAGCTCACCGAACAGGGGCCCGGACACCTTC
CDR3 protein: CASSPNRGPDTF
D gene: TRBD1
V gene: TRBV18
clone size: -
J gene: TRBJ1-2

CDR3 DNA: TGTGCCAGTAGTCGGGGGAGAGGGGAGACCCAGTACTTC
CDR3 protein: CASSRGRGETQYF
D gene: -
V gene: TRBV19
clone size: -
J gene: TRBJ2-5

CDR3 DNA: TGTGCCAGTAGTCGACTAGCGGGGAGGTATGAGCAGTTCTTC
CDR3 protein: CASSRLAGRYEQFF
D gene: TRBD2
V gene: TRBV19
clone size: -
J gene: TRBJ2-1

CDR3 DNA: TGTGCCAGCAGCTTAGATCTGACGGGAGGGGGTCCCTACGAGCAGTACTTC
CDR3 protein: CASSLDLTGGGPYEQYF
D gene: TRBD2
V gene: TRBV7-8
clone size: -
J gene: TRBJ2-7

CDR3 DNA: TGTGCCAGTAGTTACCTTTCGGGGGGCAACACTGAAGCTTTCTTT
CDR3 protein: CASSYLSGGNTEAFF
D gene: -
V gene: TRBV19
clone size: -
J gene: TRBJ1-1

CDR3 DNA: TGCGCCAGCAGCCAAGATACCAGGGGAGGCTACACCTTC
CDR3 protein: CASSQDTRGGYTF
D gene: -
V gene: TRBV4-3
clone size: once
J gene: TRBJ1-2

CDR3 DNA: TGTGCCAGCAGCTTAGGGGTCGATAGGAGCACCGGGGAGCTGTTTTTT
CDR3 protein: CASSLGVDRSTGELFF
D gene: -
V gene: TRBV7-2
clone size: -
J gene: TRBJ2-2

CDR3 DNA: TGTGCCAGCTCACCAGTGAGGGACACTGAAGCTTTCTTT
CDR3 protein: CASSPVRDTEAFF
D gene: -
V gene: TRBV18
clone size: -
J gene: TRBJ1-1

CDR3 DNA: TGCGCCAGCAGCTTAACCCAAGGCGGTAACGAGCAGTACTTC
CDR3 protein: CASSLTQGGNEQYF
D gene: -
V gene: TRBV5-1
clone size: -
J gene: TRBJ2-7

CDR3 DNA: TGCGCCAGCAGCCTGATAAGCACCGGGGAGCTGTTTTTT
CDR3 protein: CASSLISTGELFF
D gene: -
V gene: TRBV5-1
clone size: -
J gene: TRBJ2-2

CDR3 DNA: TGTGCCAGCAGCCAAGCGTGGCCCCGGTCTTCCGGGGAGCTGTTTTTT
CDR3 protein: CASSQAWPRSSGELFF
D gene: -
V gene: TRBV14
clone size: -
J gene: TRBJ2-2

CDR3 DNA: TGTGCCAGCGGGAGCGGGTCCTACAATGAGCAGTTCTTC
CDR3 protein: CASGSGSYNEQFF
D gene: -
V gene: TRBV9
clone size: -
J gene: TRBJ2-1

CDR3 DNA: TGTGCCAGTAGTATCCGGGACGTCTATGGCTACACCTTC
CDR3 protein: CASSIRDVYGYTF
D gene: -
V gene: TRBV19
clone size: -
J gene: TRBJ1-2

CDR3 DNA: TGTGCCAGCAGCTTGGGAGTGTCTAGCACAGATACGCAGTATTTT
CDR3 protein: CASSLGVSSTDTQYF
D gene: -
V gene: TRBV11-3
clone size: -
J gene: TRBJ2-3

CDR3 DNA: TGTGCCAGTAGGCCCGCGGGAGCCATTCGGTCCAGTGAGCAGTTCTTC
CDR3 protein: CASRPAGAIRSSEQFF
D gene: TRBD2
V gene: TRBV19
clone size: -
J gene: TRBJ2-1

CDR3 DNA: TGTGCCAGCAGTCAGAAACAGGGTTCACCCCTCCACTTT
CDR3 protein: CASSQKQGSPLHF
D gene: -
V gene: TRBV27
clone size: -
J gene: TRBJ1-6

CDR3 DNA: TGTGCCAGCAGCCCAGGGATTAGTACGGAAGCTTTCTTT
CDR3 protein: CASSPGISTEAFF
D gene: -
V gene: TRBV11-2
clone size: once
J gene: TRBJ1-1

CDR3 DNA: TGTGCCAGCAGACGCCGACAGGGAGTTTGGACTGAAGCTTTCTTT
CDR3 protein: CASRRRQGVWTEAFF
D gene: TRBD1
V gene: TRBV27
clone size: -
J gene: TRBJ1-1

CDR3 DNA: TGTGCCAGCAGCTTAGCGAGGCTAGCGGGAATCTATACCGGGGAGCTGTTTTTT
CDR3 protein: CASSLARLAGIYTGELFF
D gene: TRBD2
V gene: TRBV7-9
clone size: -
J gene: TRBJ2-2